The clone carrying this T cell receptor (beta chain) was detected only a few times. What it binds is not known. This sample is drawn from a study of T cells in Graves' hyperthyroidism and ophthalmopathy. This CDR3 has 18 residues. Trimming cost V 0 bases and J 5 bases, with 20 bases left between them. Germline V gives CDR1 WSHSY, CDR2 SAAADI. Broader study findings: Separation of ophthalmopathy from stable hyperthyroidism was achieved by a 13 V-J model.

PBMCs were obtained from about 10 ml fresh peripheral blood. What was amplified from RNA transcripts were TCR beta CDR3 regions. The TCR CDR3 was amplified in a first-round RT-PCR using the HTBI primer set. Each CDR3 protein is one row after TCRdb ran MiXCR on the multiplex PCR reads. This repertoire shows under 350,000 distinct CDR3 sequences, about 18% found once; its top ten account for 45% to 50%. Sequenced material: blood. The receptor was derived from a woman aged 50 to 65 with Graves' hyperthyroidism. V is TRBV10-2 and J is TRBJ2-1; D may be TRBD1 (6 bases). This CDR3 reads CASSESSTGNPLHNEQFF. CDR3 in DNA: TGCGCCAGCAGTGAGTCCAGTACAGGGAATCCCCTCCACAATGAGCAGTTCTTC.